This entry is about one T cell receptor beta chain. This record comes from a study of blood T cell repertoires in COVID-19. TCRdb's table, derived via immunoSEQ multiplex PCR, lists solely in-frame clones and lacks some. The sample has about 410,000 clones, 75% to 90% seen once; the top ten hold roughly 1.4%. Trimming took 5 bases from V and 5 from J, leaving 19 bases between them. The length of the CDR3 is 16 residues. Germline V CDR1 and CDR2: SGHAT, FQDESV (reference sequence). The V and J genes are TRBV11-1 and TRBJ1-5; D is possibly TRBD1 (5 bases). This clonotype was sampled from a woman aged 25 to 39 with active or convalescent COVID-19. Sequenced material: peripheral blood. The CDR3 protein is CASSPYGAKEYQPQHF. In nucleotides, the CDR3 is TGTGCCAGCAGCCCATATGGGGCGAAAGAGTATCAGCCCCAGCATTTT.